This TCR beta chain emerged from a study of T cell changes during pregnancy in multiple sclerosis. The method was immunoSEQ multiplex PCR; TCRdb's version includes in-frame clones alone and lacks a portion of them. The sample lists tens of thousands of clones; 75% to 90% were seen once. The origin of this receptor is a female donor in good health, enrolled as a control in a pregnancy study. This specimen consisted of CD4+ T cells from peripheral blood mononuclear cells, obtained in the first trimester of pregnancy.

Written as DNA, the CDR3 is TGTGCCAGTAGTAGACAATCGCATCAGCCCCAGCATTTT. This sequence encodes CASSRQSHQPQHF. The rearrangement uses TRBV2 and TRBJ1-5; unclear D gene. Germline V gene lookup returns CDR1 SNHLY and CDR2 FYNNEI. The CDR3 extends over 13 amino acids. V lost 9 bases, J lost 5 bases, and 14 bases lay in between.